The TCR beta chain under discussion was sequenced for a study of blood T cell repertoires in COVID-19. Study information: Samples came from the United States, Italy and Spain, spanning acute and convalescent COVID-19.

Original processing notes: Reference gene primer amplification in the assay estimated nucleated cell counts. The data were produced by immunoSEQ multiplex PCR, yet TCRdb's version contains in-frame clones alone and is incomplete. The DNA was the basis for D and trimming; V, J and clone size are from that table. Among about 140,000 clones listed, 88% were seen once. Germline V gives CDR1 LNHDA, CDR2 SQIVND (reference sequence). CDR3 length: 18 residues. V was clipped by 6 bases and J by 0 bases, with 18 bases between them. The TCR originated in a man aged 60 to 69 with active or convalescent COVID-19. The sample comprised peripheral blood. The chain carries TRBV19 and TRBJ2-6, with D possibly being TRBD2 (5 bases). In DNA, the CDR3 is TGTGCCAGTAGCCCCGAGGGCAGGCTCCGCTCTGGGGCCAACGTCCTGACTTTC. It specifies CASSPEGRLRSGANVLTF.